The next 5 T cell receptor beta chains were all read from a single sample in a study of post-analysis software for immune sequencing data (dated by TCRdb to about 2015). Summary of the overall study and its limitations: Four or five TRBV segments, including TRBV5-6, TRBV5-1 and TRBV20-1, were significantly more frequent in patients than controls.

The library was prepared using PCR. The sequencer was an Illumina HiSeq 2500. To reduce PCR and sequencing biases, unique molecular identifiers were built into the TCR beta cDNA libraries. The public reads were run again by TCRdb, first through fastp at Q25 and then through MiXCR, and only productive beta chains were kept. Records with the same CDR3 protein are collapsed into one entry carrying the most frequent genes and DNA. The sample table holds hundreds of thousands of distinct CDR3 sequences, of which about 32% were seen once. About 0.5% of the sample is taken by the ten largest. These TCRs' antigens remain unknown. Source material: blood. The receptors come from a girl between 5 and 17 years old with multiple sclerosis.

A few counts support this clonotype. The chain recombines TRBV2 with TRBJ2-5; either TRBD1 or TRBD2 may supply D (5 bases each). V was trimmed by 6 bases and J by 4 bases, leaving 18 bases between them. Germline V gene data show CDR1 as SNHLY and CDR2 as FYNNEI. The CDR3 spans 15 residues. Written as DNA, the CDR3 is TGTGCCAGCAGCCCGGTGGGGCTAGCTTTAGAGACCCAGTACTTC. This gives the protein CASSPVGLALETQYF.

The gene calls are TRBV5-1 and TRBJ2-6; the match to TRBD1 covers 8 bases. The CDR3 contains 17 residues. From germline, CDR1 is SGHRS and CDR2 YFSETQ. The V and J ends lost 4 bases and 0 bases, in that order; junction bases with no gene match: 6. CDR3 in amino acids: CASSPGTGDSGANVLTF. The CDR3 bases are TGCGCCAGCAGCCCAGGGACAGGAGACTCTGGGGCCAACGTCCTGACTTTC.

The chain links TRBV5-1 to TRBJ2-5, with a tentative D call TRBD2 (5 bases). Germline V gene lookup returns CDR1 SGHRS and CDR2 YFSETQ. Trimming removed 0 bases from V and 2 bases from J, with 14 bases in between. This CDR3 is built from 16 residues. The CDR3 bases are TGCGCCAGCAGCTTGGCCCGCGTGGAGGCTCAAGAGACCCAGTACTTC. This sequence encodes CASSLARVEAQETQYF.

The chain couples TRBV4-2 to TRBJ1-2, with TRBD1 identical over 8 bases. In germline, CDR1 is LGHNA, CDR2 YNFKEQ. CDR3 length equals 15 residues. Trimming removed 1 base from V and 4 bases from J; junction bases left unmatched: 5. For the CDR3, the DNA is TGTGCCAGCAGCCAAGCGACAGGGGAGAGCTATGGCTACACCTTC. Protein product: CASSQATGESYGYTF.

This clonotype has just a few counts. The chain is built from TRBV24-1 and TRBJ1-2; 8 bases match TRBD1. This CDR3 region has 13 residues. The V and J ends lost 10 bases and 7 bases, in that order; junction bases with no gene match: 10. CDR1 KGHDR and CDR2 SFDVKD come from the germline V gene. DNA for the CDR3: TGTGCCACGGCGGACAGGGATTATGGTGGCTACACCTTC. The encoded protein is CATADRDYGGYTF.